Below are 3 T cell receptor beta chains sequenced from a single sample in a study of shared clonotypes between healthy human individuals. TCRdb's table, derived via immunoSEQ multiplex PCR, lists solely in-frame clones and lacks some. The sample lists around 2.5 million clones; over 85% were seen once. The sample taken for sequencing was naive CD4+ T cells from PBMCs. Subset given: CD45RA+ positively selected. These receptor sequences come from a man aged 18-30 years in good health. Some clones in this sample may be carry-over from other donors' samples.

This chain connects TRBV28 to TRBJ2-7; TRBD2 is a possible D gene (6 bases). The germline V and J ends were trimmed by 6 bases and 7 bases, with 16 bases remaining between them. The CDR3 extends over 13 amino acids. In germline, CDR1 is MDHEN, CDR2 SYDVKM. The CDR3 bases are TGTGCCAGCAGCGAGGGACTCCCTCCGGAGCAGTACTTC. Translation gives CASSEGLPPEQYF.

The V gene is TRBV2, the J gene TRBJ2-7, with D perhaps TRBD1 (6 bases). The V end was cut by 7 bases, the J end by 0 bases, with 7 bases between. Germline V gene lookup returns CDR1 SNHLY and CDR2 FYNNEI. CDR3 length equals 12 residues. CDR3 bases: TGTGCCAGCAAGGGGGACTCCTACGAGCAGTACTTC. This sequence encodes CASKGDSYEQYF.

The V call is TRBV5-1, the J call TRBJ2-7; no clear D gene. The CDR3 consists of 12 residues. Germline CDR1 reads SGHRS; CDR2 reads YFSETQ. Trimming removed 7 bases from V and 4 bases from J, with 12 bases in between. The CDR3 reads CASSPSGYEQYF. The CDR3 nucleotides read TGCGCCAGCTCTCCCAGTGGGTACGAGCAGTACTTC.